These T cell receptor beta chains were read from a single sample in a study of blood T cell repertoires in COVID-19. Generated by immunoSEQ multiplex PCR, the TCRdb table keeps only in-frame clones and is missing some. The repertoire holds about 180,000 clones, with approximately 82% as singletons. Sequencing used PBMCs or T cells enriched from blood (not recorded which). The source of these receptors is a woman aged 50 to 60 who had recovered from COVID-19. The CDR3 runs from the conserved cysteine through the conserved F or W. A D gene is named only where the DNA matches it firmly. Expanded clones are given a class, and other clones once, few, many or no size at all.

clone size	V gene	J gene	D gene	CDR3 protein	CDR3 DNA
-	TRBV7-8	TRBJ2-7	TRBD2	CASSPRLAEQYEQYF	TGTGCCAGCAGCCCCCGCCTAGCGGAGCAGTACGAGCAGTACTTC
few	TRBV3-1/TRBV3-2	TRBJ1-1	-	CASSPGLENTEAFF	TGTGCCAGCAGCCCAGGACTAGAAAACACTGAAGCTTTCTTT
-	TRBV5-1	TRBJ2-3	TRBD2	CASSLAFIAGTSTDTQYF	TGCGCCAGCAGCTTGGCCTTCATAGCGGGGACTAGCACAGATACGCAGTATTTT
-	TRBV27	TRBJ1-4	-	CASSAYRSGYEKLFF	TGTGCCAGCAGCGCTTACAGGAGTGGGTATGAAAAACTGTTTTTT
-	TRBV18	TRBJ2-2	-	CASSPPRSGTGELFF	TGTGCCAGCTCACCACCCAGATCGGGCACCGGGGAGCTGTTTTTT
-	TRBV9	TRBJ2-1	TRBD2	CASSVLAGGGDGQFF	TGTGCCAGCAGTGTTTTAGCGGGAGGGGGTGATGGGCAGTTCTTC
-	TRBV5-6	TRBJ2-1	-	CASSLAGSSYNEQFF	TGTGCCAGCAGCTTGGCCGGTAGCTCCTACAATGAGCAGTTCTTC
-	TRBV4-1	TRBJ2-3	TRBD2	CASSLSGLAGSTDTQYF	TGCGCCAGCAGCCTGTCCGGACTAGCGGGGAGCACAGATACGCAGTATTTT
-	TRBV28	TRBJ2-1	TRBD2	CASTSGGDREQFF	TGTGCCAGCACGAGCGGGGGAGATAGGGAGCAGTTCTTC
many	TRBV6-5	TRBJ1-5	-	CASSPGIDQPQHF	TGTGCCAGCAGTCCAGGGATAGATCAGCCCCAGCATTTT
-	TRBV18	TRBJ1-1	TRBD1	CASSSNRDSMNTEAFF	TGTGCCAGCTCATCGAACCGGGACAGCATGAACACTGAAGCTTTCTTT
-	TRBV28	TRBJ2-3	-	CASSSGYRTDTQYF	TGTGCCAGCAGCTCCGGGTACCGCACAGATACGCAGTATTTT
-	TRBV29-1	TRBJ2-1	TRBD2	CSVEEPPVSSGRNNEQFF	TGCAGCGTTGAAGAGCCCCCCGTTTCTAGCGGGAGGAATAATGAGCAGTTCTTC
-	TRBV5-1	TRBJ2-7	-	CASSLGTTTMSEQYF	TGCGCCAGCAGCTTGGGTACGACGACTATGAGCGAGCAGTACTTC
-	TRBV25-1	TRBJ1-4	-	CASRQPHREGEKLFF	TGTGCCAGCAGGCAGCCCCACAGGGAGGGTGAAAAACTGTTTTTT
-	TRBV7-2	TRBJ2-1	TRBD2	CASSLSLAGLLSYNEQFF	TGTGCCAGCAGCTTAAGCCTAGCGGGTCTGCTCTCCTACAATGAGCAGTTCTTC
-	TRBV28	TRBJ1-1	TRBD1	CASSLPGQGVTEAFF	TGTGCCAGCAGTCTCCCGGGACAGGGGGTCACTGAAGCTTTCTTT
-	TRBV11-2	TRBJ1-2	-	CASSSIKGVVGYTF	TGTGCCAGCAGCTCCATTAAGGGGGTGGTTGGCTACACCTTC
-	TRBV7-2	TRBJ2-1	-	CASSGGSVRGEQFF	TGTGCCAGCAGCGGTGGAAGTGTGCGGGGTGAGCAGTTCTTC
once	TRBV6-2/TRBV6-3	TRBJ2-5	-	CASSYLTQETQYF	TGTGCCAGCAGTTACTTGACTCAAGAGACCCAGTACTTC
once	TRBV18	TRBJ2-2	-	CASSSSTNTGELFF	TGTGCCAGCTCATCTTCTACGAACACCGGGGAGCTGTTTTTT
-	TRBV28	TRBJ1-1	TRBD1	CASSPGTGVFHTEAFF	TGTGCCAGCAGTCCAGGGACAGGGGTTTTTCACACTGAAGCTTTCTTT
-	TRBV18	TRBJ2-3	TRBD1	CASSRETGTGWDTQYF	TGTGCCAGCTCACGCGAGACAGGGACCGGTTGGGATACGCAGTATTTT
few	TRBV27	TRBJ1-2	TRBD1	CASSSYRGYGYTF	TGTGCCAGCAGTTCGTACAGGGGCTATGGCTACACCTTC
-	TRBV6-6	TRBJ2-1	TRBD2	CASSYSTGRASEQFF	TGTGCCAGCAGTTACTCGACCGGGAGGGCCTCGGAGCAGTTCTTC
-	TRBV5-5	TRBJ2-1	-	CASSRPGKSSYNEQFF	TGTGCCAGCAGCCGACCGGGGAAGAGCTCCTACAATGAGCAGTTCTTC
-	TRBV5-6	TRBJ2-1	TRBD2	CASSFEVWRGSSYNEQFF	TGTGCCAGCAGCTTTGAGGTTTGGCGGGGGAGCTCCTACAATGAGCAGTTCTTC
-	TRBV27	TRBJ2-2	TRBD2	CASSAPGLAGNTGELFF	TGTGCCAGCAGCGCCCCGGGACTAGCGGGAAACACCGGGGAGCTGTTTTTT
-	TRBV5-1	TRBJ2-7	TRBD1	CASSLRQGGSYEQYF	TGCGCCAGCAGCTTGAGACAGGGGGGGTCCTACGAGCAGTACTTC
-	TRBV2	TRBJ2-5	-	CASRGQLQETQYF	TGTGCCAGCAGAGGACAGTTACAAGAGACCCAGTACTTC
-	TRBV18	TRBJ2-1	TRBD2	CASSPGLGGEQFF	TGTGCCAGCTCACCGGGACTAGGGGGTGAGCAGTTCTTC
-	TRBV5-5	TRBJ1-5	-	CASSPGHANQPQHF	TGTGCCAGCAGCCCGGGACATGCGAATCAGCCCCAGCATTTT
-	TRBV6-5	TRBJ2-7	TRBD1	CASSRPPGQPYEQYF	TGTGCCAGCAGTCGCCCCCCGGGACAGCCCTACGAGCAGTACTTC
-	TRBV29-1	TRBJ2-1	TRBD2	CSGTSDYNEQFF	TGCAGCGGGACTAGCGACTACAATGAGCAGTTCTTC
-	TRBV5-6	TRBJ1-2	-	CASSLPGQSLGYTF	TGTGCCAGCAGTCTCCCTGGCCAGTCTCTTGGCTACACCTTC
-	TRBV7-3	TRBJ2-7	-	CASSLTPSYEQYF	TGTGCCAGCAGCTTAACTCCTTCCTACGAGCAGTACTTC